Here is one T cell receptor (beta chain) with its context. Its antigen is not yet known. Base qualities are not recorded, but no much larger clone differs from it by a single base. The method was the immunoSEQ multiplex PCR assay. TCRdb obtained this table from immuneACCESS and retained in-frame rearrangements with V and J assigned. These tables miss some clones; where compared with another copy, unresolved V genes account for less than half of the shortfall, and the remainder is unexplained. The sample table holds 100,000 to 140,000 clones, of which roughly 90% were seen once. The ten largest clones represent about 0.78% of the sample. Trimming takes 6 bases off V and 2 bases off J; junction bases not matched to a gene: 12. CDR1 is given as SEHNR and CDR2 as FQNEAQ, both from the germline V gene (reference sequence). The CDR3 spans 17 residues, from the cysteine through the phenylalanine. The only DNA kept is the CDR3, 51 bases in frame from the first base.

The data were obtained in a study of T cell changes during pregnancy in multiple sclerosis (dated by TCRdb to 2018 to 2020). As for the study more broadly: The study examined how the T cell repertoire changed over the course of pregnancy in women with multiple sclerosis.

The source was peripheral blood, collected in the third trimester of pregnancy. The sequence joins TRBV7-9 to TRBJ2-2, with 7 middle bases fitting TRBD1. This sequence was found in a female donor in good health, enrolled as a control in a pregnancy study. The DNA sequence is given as TGTGCCAGCAGGGTCACTGTTCGACAGGGAAACACCGGGGAGCTGTTTTTT. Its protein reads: CASRVTVRQGNTGELFF.